These 8 T cell receptor beta chains share one sample of origin, sequenced in a study of blood T cells in healthy people across ages. Then a second PCR, running roughly 7 to 11 cycles, was carried out with a sample-barcoded 5' primer and a J-beta primer mix. TCRdb recomputed calls from the 5' RACE reads with MiXCR, one row per CDR3 protein. The top ten hold around 30% of the sample, which has 800,000 or so distinct CDR3 sequences, around two thirds seen once. Sequenced sample: blood. These receptors were obtained from a man under 40 in good health.

V usage is TRBV20-1 and J usage is TRBJ1-5, with 10 nucleotides matching TRBD1. The V and J ends lost 6 bases and 4 bases, in that order; junction bases with no gene match: 6. The CDR3 length is 14 residues. Germline V CDR1 and CDR2: DFQATT, SNEGSKA (reference sequence). CDR3 nucleotide sequence: TGCAGTGCCGACGGACAGGGGGGGAATCAGCCCCAGCATTTT. Amino acid sequence: CSADGQGGNQPQHF.

V is TRBV6-6 and J is TRBJ1-4, with D hard to call. The V and J ends lost 5 bases and 8 bases respectively, with 18 bases between them. Germline lookup yields CDR1 MNHNY and CDR2 SVGAGI (reference sequence). This CDR3 spans 15 amino acids. The CDR3 DNA reads TGTGCCAGCAGTGGGAGAGGCTCGCGTTACGAAAAACTGTTTTTT. Amino acids: CASSGRGSRYEKLFF.

The chain has TRBV7-2 and TRBJ2-1; TRBD1 aligns across 9 bases. The junction had 4 bases not matched to a gene; V was cut back by 1 base and J by 6 bases. Germline V gene data show CDR1 as SGHTA and CDR2 as FQGNSA. CDR3 length: 15 amino acids. Here the CDR3 DNA reads TGTGCCAGCAGCTTAGACAGGGGGCGTATCAATGAGCAGTTCTTC. Translated: CASSLDRGRINEQFF.

This clonotype has only a few counts. CDR3 protein: CASRGISGTEGYEQYF. The CDR3 DNA reads as TGTGCCAGCAGGGGGATTTCCGGGACGGAGGGATACGAGCAGTACTTC. V gene TRBV7-9 combines with J gene TRBJ2-7; possible D gene TRBD2, 6 bases. Germline V gene lookup returns CDR1 SEHNR and CDR2 FQNEAQ (reference sequence). V lost 6 bases and J lost 4, with 22 bases in between. The length of the CDR3 is 16 residues.

The V and J genes are TRBV7-9 and TRBJ2-7; D remains unclear. The CDR3 has 11 amino acids. Germline CDR1 SEHNR, CDR2 FQNEAQ (reference sequence). V lost 4 bases, J lost 5 bases, and 6 bases lay in between. The CDR3 loop reads CASSSLHEQYF. Written as DNA, the CDR3 is TGTGCCAGCAGCTCGCTTCACGAGCAGTACTTC.

This sequence joins TRBV21-1 and TRBJ2-5. TRBV21-1 is given as a pseudogene. The CDR3 extends over 15 amino acids. The CDR3 DNA follows: TGTGCCAGCAGCCCTACCTTGGGGTATAGAGAGACCCAGTACTTC. It codes for CASSPTLGYRETQYF.

This clonotype was counted once. The chain couples TRBV6-5 to TRBJ2-5; D is possibly TRBD1 or TRBD2 (5 bases each). Between the trimmed V and J ends, which lost 0 bases and 4 bases, there was a span of 18 bases. Germline V lookup: CDR1 MNHEY, CDR2 SVGAGI. The CDR3 runs 17 residues. CDR3 sequence: CASSYSGVWESGETQYF. As DNA, the CDR3 is TGTGCCAGCAGTTACTCGGGGGTCTGGGAATCCGGAGAGACCCAGTACTTC.

The chain uses TRBV28 and TRBJ2-1, with D unclear. The CDR3 is made up of 15 amino acids. Germline assignment: CDR1 MDHEN and CDR2 SYDVKM. Trimming left V 2 bases short and J 0 bases short, with 8 bases between. DNA for the CDR3: TGTGCCAGCAGTTTAGGGAAGAGCTCCTACAATGAGCAGTTCTTC. This encodes CASSLGKSSYNEQFF.